This TCR beta chain stems from a study of blood T cell repertoires in COVID-19. Study overall: Some COVID-19 samples were acute and others convalescent; all came from the United States, Italy and Spain. PBMCs, B-cell-depleted T cells, or T cells were the source of the cDNA or gDNA that made up the material.

Source study methods: It was from reference gene primer amplification that nucleated cell counts were estimated. This table comes from immunoSEQ multiplex PCR, and its TCRdb copy is limited to in-frame clones, with some not included. From that table come the V and J calls and clone size; the DNA was used to work out D and trimming. This repertoire shows 200,000 to 250,000 clones, 84% found once; its top ten account for about 8%. This clone came up once. The CDR3 totals 14 residues. Germline V gene data show CDR1 as MDHEN and CDR2 as SYDVKM. Germline trimming cut 4 bases from V and 11 bases from J; bases unmatched to any gene: 8.

What was sequenced was peripheral blood. V and J are TRBV28 and TRBJ1-5, with 10 nucleotides matching TRBD1. The receptor was isolated from a woman aged 45-65 years with active or convalescent COVID-19. CDR3 nucleotides: TGTGCCAGCAGTTCCGGGACAGGGGTGATCGCCCAGCATTTT. As protein: CASSSGTGVIAQHF.